The T cell receptor (beta chain) under discussion was sequenced for a study of shared clonotypes between healthy human individuals. Study results and limitations: About 5% of naive CD4 clonotypes were shared across four donors. Clonotype sharing levels among donors were expected to vary with sequencing depth.

CDR1 MNHNS and CDR2 SASEGT come from the germline V gene. This CDR3 contains 15 residues. V was clipped by 4 bases and J by 5 bases; unmatched bases: 8. With regard to this clone: Its target is unknown.

The healthy adult donors were HIV-negative and reported no recent acute infections or vaccinations. The authors split each subset's genomic DNA evenly across several immunoSEQ plates. Data came from immunoSEQ multiplex PCR; TCRdb stores just in-frame clones and leaves some out. This sample has some 1,600,000 clones; 95% to 99% occur once, and the top ten carry roughly 0.42%. The chain combines TRBV6-1 with TRBJ1-5, with 7 bases lining up with TRBD1. This clonotype was obtained from a young man in good health. Sequencing was performed on naive CD4+ T cells sorted from blood. The subset here: CD45RA+ positively selected. This CDR3 reads CASSASTGSDQPQHF. As DNA, the CDR3 is TGTGCCAGCAGTGCGTCGACAGGGAGTGATCAGCCCCAGCATTTT.